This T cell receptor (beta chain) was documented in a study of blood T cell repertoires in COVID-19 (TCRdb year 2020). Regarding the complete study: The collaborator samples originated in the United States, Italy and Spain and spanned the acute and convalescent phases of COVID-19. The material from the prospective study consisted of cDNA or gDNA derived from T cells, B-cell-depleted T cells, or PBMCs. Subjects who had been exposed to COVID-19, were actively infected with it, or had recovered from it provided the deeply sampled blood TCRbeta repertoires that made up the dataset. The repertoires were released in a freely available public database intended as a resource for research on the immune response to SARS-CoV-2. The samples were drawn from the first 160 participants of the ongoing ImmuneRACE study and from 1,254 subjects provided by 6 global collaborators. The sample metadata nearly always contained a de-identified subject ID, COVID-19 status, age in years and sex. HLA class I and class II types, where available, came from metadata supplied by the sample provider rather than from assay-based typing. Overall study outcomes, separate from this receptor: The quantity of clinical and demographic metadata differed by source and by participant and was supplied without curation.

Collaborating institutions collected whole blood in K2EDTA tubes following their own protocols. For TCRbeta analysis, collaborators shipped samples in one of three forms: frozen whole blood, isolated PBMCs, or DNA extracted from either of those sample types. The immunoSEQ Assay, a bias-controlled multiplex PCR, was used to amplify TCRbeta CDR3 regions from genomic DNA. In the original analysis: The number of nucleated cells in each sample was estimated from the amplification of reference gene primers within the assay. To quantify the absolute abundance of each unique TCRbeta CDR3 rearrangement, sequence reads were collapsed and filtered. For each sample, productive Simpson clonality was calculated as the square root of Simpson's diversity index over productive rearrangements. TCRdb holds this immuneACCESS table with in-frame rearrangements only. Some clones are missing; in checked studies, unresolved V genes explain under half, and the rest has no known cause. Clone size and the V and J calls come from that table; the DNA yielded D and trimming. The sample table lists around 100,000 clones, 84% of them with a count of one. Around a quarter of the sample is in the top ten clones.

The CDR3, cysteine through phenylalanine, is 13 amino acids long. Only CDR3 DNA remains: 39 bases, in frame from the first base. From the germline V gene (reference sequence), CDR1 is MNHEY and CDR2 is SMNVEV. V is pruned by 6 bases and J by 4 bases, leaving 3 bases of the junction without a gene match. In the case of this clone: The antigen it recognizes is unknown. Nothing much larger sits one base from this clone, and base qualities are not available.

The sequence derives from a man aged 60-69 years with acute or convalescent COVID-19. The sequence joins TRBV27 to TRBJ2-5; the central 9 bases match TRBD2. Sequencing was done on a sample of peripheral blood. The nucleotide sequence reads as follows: TGTGCCAGCAGGTCAGCGGGAGGAGAGACCCAGTACTTC. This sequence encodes CASRSAGGETQYF.